This TCR beta chain is from a study of T-cell reconstitution after alpha-beta-depleted transplantation in children. The CDR3 covers 14 residues. J was trimmed by 9 bases and V by 6 bases; bases with no gene match: 11. Germline CDR1 MDHEN, CDR2 SYDVKM. During its preparation, the TCRbeta library received unique molecular identifiers. TCRdb ran MiXCR on the PCR reads and lists one entry per CDR3 protein. The sample carries some 26,000 distinct CDR3 sequences, roughly a sixth recorded once. Specimen: PBMCs, mostly from graft donor cells, collected 60 days after TCRalphabeta/CD19-depleted stem cell transplant. This clonotype originated in a male patient aged 2 to 9 who had a stem cell transplant for acute lymphoblastic leukemia, so the T cells may come from the graft donor. This chain uses TRBV28 with TRBJ1-5; 7 bases align to TRBD1. The CDR3 DNA follows: TGTGCCAGCAGGCGACAGGGTGGGGTTCGGCCCCAGCATTTT. Translated: CASRRQGGVRPQHF.